This is a list of T cell receptor beta chains from one sample in a study of T-cell reconstitution after alpha-beta-depleted transplantation in children. Each CDR3 protein is one row after TCRdb ran MiXCR on the PCR reads. The table includes around 800,000 distinct CDR3 sequences, about 15% detected once. Sequenced material: PBMCs, mostly from graft donor cells, taken 360 days after TCRalphabeta/CD19-depleted stem cell transplant. The receptor set was obtained from a male patient between 5 and 17 years old who had a stem cell transplant for acute lymphoblastic leukemia, so the T cells may come from the graft donor. Each CDR3 is given with its conserved first and last residue. D genes are given only for firm matches. Rows may omit the clone size; those that give it use once, few, many or a size class.

abundance	d_gene	j_gene	v_gene	CDR3nt	CDR3aa
few	TRBD2	TRBJ2-7	TRBV3-1	TGTGCCAGCAGCCAAGAACCCAGCGGGAGAGGCGAGCAGTACTTC	CASSQEPSGRGEQYF
.	.	TRBJ1-5	TRBV7-8	TGTGCCAGCAGCTTACTCCTACGGCTCTCGGATGGCAATCAGCCCCAGCATTTT	CASSLLLRLSDGNQPQHF
.	TRBD1	TRBJ2-7	TRBV5-1	TGCGCCAGCAGCTTGGTGTCCGGGACAGGGGTCCACGAGCAGTACTTC	CASSLVSGTGVHEQYF
few	TRBD2	TRBJ2-1	TRBV9	TGTGCCAGCAGCGTAGACGGCCTAGCGGGAGGGCATGAGCAGTTCTTC	CASSVDGLAGGHEQFF
.	.	TRBJ2-2	TRBV9	TGTGCCAGCAGCGTACTGGTGAACACCGGGGAGCTGTTTTTT	CASSVLVNTGELFF
.	.	TRBJ2-1	TRBV5-1	TGCGCCAGCAGCTCCCCGGGACAGGGCCTAGCGGGAGCTTTTTCGGATGAGCAGTTCTTC	CASSSPGQGLAGAFSDEQFF
few	TRBD1	TRBJ2-5	TRBV29-1	TGCAGCGTTGCCCCGGACAGGGTATCAGGAGAGACCCAGTACTTC	CSVAPDRVSGETQYF
many	.	TRBJ2-1	TRBV20-1	TGCAGTGCTAGAGATATAGGCAATGAGCAGTTCTTC	CSARDIGNEQFF
few	.	TRBJ2-3	TRBV5-1	TGCGCCAGCAGCTTGCTCCCGCCCACAGATACGCAGTATTTT	CASSLLPPTDTQYF
.	TRBD2	TRBJ2-4	TRBV12-3/TRBV12-4	TGTGCCAGCAGTGCTCCGGGACTAGCGGATACTCTAGCCAAAAACATTCAGTACTTC	CASSAPGLADTLAKNIQYF
few	TRBD2	TRBJ2-2	TRBV4-1	TGCGCCAGCAGCCAAGAAAGGGCTAGCGGGCACGGGGAGCTGTTTTTT	CASSQERASGHGELFF
.	TRBD2	TRBJ2-1	TRBV7-3	TGTGCCAGCAGCTCGAGCGGGAGTGGTTTCAATGAGCAGTTCTTC	CASSSSGSGFNEQFF
few	TRBD1	TRBJ2-7	TRBV4-1	TGCGCCAGCAGCCAAGAAGAGCGCCCCGGGACAGGGTACGAGCAGTACTTC	CASSQEERPGTGYEQYF
few	TRBD1	TRBJ2-5	TRBV11-2	TGTGCCAGCAGCGCTCCCGGGACAGGCCTACAAGAGACCCAGTACTTC	CASSAPGTGLQETQYF
few	.	TRBJ1-5	TRBV12-3/TRBV12-4	TGTGCCAGCAGTCAGGGGTATGGGAGCAATCAGCCCCAGCATTTT	CASSQGYGSNQPQHF
few	.	TRBJ2-7	TRBV5-1	TGCGCCAGCAGCTTGGAGGGACATACGGGCTACGAGCAGTACTTC	CASSLEGHTGYEQYF
.	TRBD1	TRBJ2-3	TRBV4-2	TGTGCCAGCAGCCAAGAGGGAAGGGGGCTAAGCACAGATACGCAGTATTTT	CASSQEGRGLSTDTQYF
.	.	TRBJ2-7	TRBV30	TGTGCCTGCACGGGTCGGGGTTCTAAAGAGGAGCAGTACTTC	CACTGRGSKEEQYF
few	TRBD1	TRBJ1-1	TRBV27	TGTGCCAGCAGTTTATTACAGGGGCATACGAACACTGAAGCTTTCTTT	CASSLLQGHTNTEAFF
few	.	TRBJ2-7	TRBV5-1	TGCGCCAGCAGAGCGGGACAAGACGAGCAGTACTTC	CASRAGQDEQYF
few	.	TRBJ2-1	TRBV7-9	TGTGCCAGTAAGCGGGCGACCTACAATGAGCAGTTCTTC	CASKRATYNEQFF
few	TRBD2	TRBJ2-7	TRBV12-3/TRBV12-4	TGTGCCAGCAGTTTTTGGGGAACGGGACTAGCGGGAGACGAGCAGTACTTC	CASSFWGTGLAGDEQYF
few	.	TRBJ2-5	TRBV2	TGTGCCCGCGTGGCCCAAAGGACCCAGTACTTC	CARVAQRTQYF
few	TRBD2	TRBJ2-7	TRBV6-5	TGTGCCAGCAGTTACTCTCCTAGCGGGATTGACGAGCAGTACTTC	CASSYSPSGIDEQYF
few	.	TRBJ1-3	TRBV5-1	TGCGCCAGCAGCTTGGAGGGCCCGGGGCGATTGTACAACACCATATATTTT	CASSLEGPGRLYNTIYF